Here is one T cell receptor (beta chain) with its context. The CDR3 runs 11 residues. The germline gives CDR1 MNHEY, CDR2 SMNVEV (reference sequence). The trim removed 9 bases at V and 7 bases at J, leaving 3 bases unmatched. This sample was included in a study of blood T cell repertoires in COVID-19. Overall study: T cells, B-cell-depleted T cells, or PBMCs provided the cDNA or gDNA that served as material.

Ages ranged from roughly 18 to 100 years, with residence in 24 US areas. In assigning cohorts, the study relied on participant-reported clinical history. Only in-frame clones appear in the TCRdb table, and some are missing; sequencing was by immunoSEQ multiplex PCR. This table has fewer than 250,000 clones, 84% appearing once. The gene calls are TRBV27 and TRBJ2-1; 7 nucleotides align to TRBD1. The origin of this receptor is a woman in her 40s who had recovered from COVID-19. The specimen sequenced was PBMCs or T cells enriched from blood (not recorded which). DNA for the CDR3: TGTGCCAGTCGACAGGGTAATGAGCAGTTCTTC. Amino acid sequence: CASRQGNEQFF.